This entry features one T cell receptor (beta chain) sequence. The data were obtained in a study of shared clonotypes between healthy human individuals. The CDR3 runs to 15 residues. The V gene's germline CDR1 is SGHDT and CDR2 YYEEEE. V was trimmed by 5 bases and J by 0 bases, leaving 11 bases between them. Assay: immunoSEQ multiplex PCR; the TCRdb copy retains only in-frame clones and omits some. The sample has over a million clones; 95% to 97% are singletons. The material sequenced was naive CD4+ T cells sorted from blood. Subset: CD45RA+ positively selected. This chain connects TRBV5-6 to TRBJ2-2; D could derive from TRBD1 or TRBD2 (5 bases each). This receptor was taken from a man between 25 and 39 years old in good health. The CDR3 sequence is CASRLGRTNTGELFF. The CDR3 nucleotides are TGTGCCAGCAGACTGGGACGAACGAACACCGGGGAGCTGTTTTTT.